This T cell receptor (beta chain) was identified during a study of Ad26.COV2.S vaccination and SARS-CoV-2 variants. General study findings and limits: Overall T cell responses may have been underestimated by the analyses of TCR breadth and depth. The authors reported substantial breadth in spike-specific CD8+ and CD4+ T cell responses after vaccination.

Treatment specified: roughly 18 received Ad26.COV2.S at low or high dose, single or two shots; five or six received placebo; per-sample allocation not given. The investigators took samples on day 63 after the first vaccine or placebo injection. Using immunoSEQ multiplex PCR, the repertoire was profiled, and TCRdb retains in-frame clones only, with some absent. The table records over 450,000 clones, about 88% of them present only once. Worth noting for this clone: Its antigen is not identified.

The source was peripheral blood, collected in a trial of Ad26.COV2.S vaccine versus placebo. The sequence was obtained from a person aged 18 to 59 who received the Ad26.COV2.S COVID-19 vaccine or a placebo.

The CDR3: CASSLKTTGRRNTEAFF. In DNA form, the CDR3 reads TGTGCCAGCAGCCTAAAGACAACAGGACGGAGGAACACTGAAGCTTTCTTT. The chain employs TRBV3-1 (or the pseudogene TRBV3-2) and TRBJ1-1; D is possibly TRBD1 (5 bases). CDR1 is LGHDT, CDR2 YNNKEL, per germline (reference sequence). Trimming took off 4 bases at V and 1 base at J, with 19 bases between the two ends. The CDR3 extends over 17 amino acids.